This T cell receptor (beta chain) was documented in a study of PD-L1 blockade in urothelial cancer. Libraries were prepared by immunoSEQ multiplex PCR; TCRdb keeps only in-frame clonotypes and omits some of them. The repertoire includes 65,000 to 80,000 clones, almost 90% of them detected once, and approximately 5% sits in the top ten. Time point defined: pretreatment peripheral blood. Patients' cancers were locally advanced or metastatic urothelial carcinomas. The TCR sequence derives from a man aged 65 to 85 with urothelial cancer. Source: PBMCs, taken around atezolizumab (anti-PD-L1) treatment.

Written as DNA, the CDR3 is TGTGCCAGCAGTGAAACCGGGGCTGGAAACACCATATATTTT. Protein product: CASSETGAGNTIYF. The chain combines TRBV25-1 with TRBJ1-3, with D uncertain. Per germline, CDR1 MGHDK and CDR2 SYGVNS. CDR3 length: 14 amino acids. Trimming stripped 2 bases from V and 2 bases from J, with 7 bases between.